Each of the 29 T cell receptor beta chains below was sequenced from the same sample in a study of tumour-infiltrating T cells in Burkitt lymphoma. Clones were read by immunoSEQ multiplex PCR, and TCRdb kept only the in-frame ones, dropping some. The profile shows 3,500 to 5,000 clones, approximately 16% of them singletons. The specimen was tumor tissue. These receptors were collected from a human donor with diffuse large B-cell lymphoma. Some clones in this sample may be carry-over from other donors' samples.

By frequency in the sample, this clone is medium-sized. V is TRBV2 and J is TRBJ1-5; D is perhaps TRBD1 (6 bases). This CDR3 spans 16 amino acids. Germline CDR1 is SNHLY and CDR2 is FYNNEI. With 1 base removed from V and 2 bases from J, the gap between germline ends came to 12 bases. CDR3 coding DNA: TGTGCCAGCAGTGAAGGGGACACCTTGGGCAATCAGCCCCAGCATTTT. Its protein is CASSEGDTLGNQPQHF. Drawing the rest from reference TRBV2 and TRBJ1-5, the complete variable domain is EPEVTQTPSHQVTQMGQEVILRCVPISNHLYFYWYRQILGQKVEFLVSFYNNEISEKSEIFDDQFSVERPDGSNFTLKIRSTKLEDSAMYFCASSEGDTLGNQPQHFGDGTRLSIL.

In this sample, this clone turned up once. This sequence joins TRBV4-3 and TRBJ2-7, with D uncertain. The CDR3 length is 15 residues. The V end lost 4 bases, the J end lost 3 bases, and 16 bases lay between the germline ends. Germline assignment: CDR1 LGHNA and CDR2 YSLEER. This CDR3 is CASSPQRTAGYEQYF. CDR3 nucleotide sequence: TGCGCCAGCAGCCCGCAAAGGACGGCTGGCTACGAGCAGTACTTC.

The chain uses TRBV4-3 and TRBJ2-7; D remains ambiguous. V was trimmed by 0 bases and J by 6 bases, leaving 12 bases between them. The germline gives CDR1 LGHNA, CDR2 YSLEER. This CDR3 comprises 14 residues. CDR3 sequence: CASSQDSLGLEQYF. The CDR3 coding sequence is TGCGCCAGCAGCCAAGATAGCCTGGGTCTCGAGCAGTACTTC.

This clone occurred a few times. The chain links TRBV30 to TRBJ2-7, with D hard to call. The CDR3 is 12 amino acids. V was pared by 2 bases and J by 6 bases, with 11 bases between. Germline-derived CDR1 and CDR2 are GTSNPN and SVGIG (reference sequence). CDR3 loop: CAWSRVSAEQYF. Written as DNA, the CDR3 is TGTGCCTGGAGTAGGGTTTCAGCCGAGCAGTACTTC.

This rearrangement joins TRBV7-9 to TRBJ2-7; 10 bases line up with TRBD2. Germline CDR1 is SEHNR and CDR2 is FQNEAQ (reference sequence). This CDR3 spans 14 amino acids. The V segment lost 5 bases and the J segment 2 bases; nucleotides outside the gene matches: 3. The CDR3 nucleotides are TGTGCCAGCAGCGAGACTAGCGGGCCCTACGAGCAGTACTTC. As protein: CASSETSGPYEQYF. Filled out from reference TRBV7-9 and TRBJ2-7, the complete variable domain reads DTGVSQNPRHKITKRGQNVTFRCDPISEHNRLYWYRQTLGQGPEFLTYFQNEAQLEKSRLLSDRFSAERPKGSFSTLEIQRTEQGDSAMYLCASSETSGPYEQYFGPGTRLTVT.

The V and J genes are TRBV23-1 and TRBJ2-2; 10 bases are shared with TRBD2. TRBV23-1 is an ORF for which the function is uncertain. V shed 1 base and J 3 bases; nucleotides not matched to a gene: 20. This CDR3 has 22 amino acids. In DNA form, the CDR3 reads TGCGCCAGCAGTCAATTACCCGGAGAGAGGGGGCAGCGGGAGGGCCACACCGGGGAGCTGTTTTTT. Translated, it gives CASSQLPGERGQREGHTGELFF.

This clone was seen a handful of times. This chain uses TRBV28 with TRBJ2-2; no reliable D call. The CDR3 length is 15 residues. Trimming stripped 7 bases from V and 3 bases from J, with 15 bases between. Germline V gene sequence: CDR1 MDHEN, CDR2 SYDVKM. Written as DNA, the CDR3 is TGTGCCAGCAAAATGGGGTCTTGGGACACCGGGGAGCTGTTTTTT. It is translated as CASKMGSWDTGELFF.

This clone was counted between two and nine times. CDR3 DNA: TGTGCCAGCAGCATAGGACAGGGGAAGAGCCATGGCTACACCTTC. Translation: CASSIGQGKSHGYTF. The genes are TRBV7-8 and TRBJ1-2; 9 bases are a match to TRBD1. Germline V gene data show CDR1 as SGHVS and CDR2 as FQNEAQ. This CDR3 has 15 amino acids. The ends lost 5 bases at V and 6 bases at J; junction bases unmatched: 10.

This chain uses TRBV5-1 with TRBJ2-7; possibly TRBD1 for D (7 bases). The CDR3 is 14 residues long. Germline V gene lookup returns CDR1 SGHRS and CDR2 YFSETQ. V lost 2 bases to trimming and J lost 6 bases, with 15 bases between them. CDR3 DNA sequence: TGCGCCAGCAGCTTCTCCCAGGGGGACTCCGAGCAGTACTTC. Amino acid sequence: CASSFSQGDSEQYF.

This clone is large in the sample. The rearrangement uses TRBV4-1 and TRBJ2-2, with 7 bases that match TRBD2. Unmatched junction bases numbered 7, after V lost 8 bases and J lost 4 bases. The germline V gene encodes CDR1 MGHRA and CDR2 YSYEKL. The CDR3 loop spans 14 amino acids. In nucleotides, the CDR3 is TGCGCCAGCGCTAGATGGGGGGGCACCGGGGAGCTGTTTTTT. The encoded protein is CASARWGGTGELFF.

The chain is built from TRBV5-8 and TRBJ1-3; maybe TRBD1 (6 bases). Trimming left V 4 bases short and J 0 bases short, with 11 bases between. The CDR3 consists of 15 residues. CDR1 SGHTS and CDR2 YDEGEE come from the germline V gene. The CDR3 nucleotides read TGTGCCAGCAGCGGAACAGGGACCTCTGGAAACACCATATATTTT. It translates to CASSGTGTSGNTIYF.

The chain employs TRBV9 and TRBJ2-5; no definite D call. The better agreement between TRBJ2-7 and the DNA end casts doubt on the J call. Germline CDR1 and CDR2: SGDLS and YYNGEE. The CDR3 sequence is 14 residues long. The CDR3 nucleotides read TGTGCCAGCAGCGTAGCGGAAACGGGCTACGAGCAGTACTTC. This codes for CASSVAETGYEQYF.

This clone has just a few counts. This chain links TRBV21-1 with TRBJ1-5; the table names TRBD1, a call not compared with the DNA. TRBV21-1 is annotated as a pseudogene. The CDR3 totals 15 residues. This CDR3 reads CASSKEQGATQPQHF. DNA for the CDR3: TGTGCCAGCAGCAAAGAACAGGGGGCCACTCAGCCCCAGCATTTT.

The gene calls are TRBV15 and TRBJ1-2, with D unclear. Trimming removed 5 bases from V and 8 bases from J, with 18 bases in between. There are 14 residues in the CDR3. The germline gives CDR1 LNHNV, CDR2 YYDKDF (reference sequence). CDR3: CATSPSGVLYGYTF. CDR3 DNA sequence: TGTGCCACCAGCCCCAGTGGGGTCCTTTACGGCTACACCTTC.

This clone was seen a handful of times. The chain joins TRBV7-3 to TRBJ2-1; 11 bases are a match to TRBD1. Germline CDR1 and CDR2: SGHTA and FQGTGA. The length of the CDR3 is 17 residues. V lost 5 bases and J lost 4; bases outside the gene matches: 10. The CDR3 reads CASSPSFGTGGYNEQFF. The CDR3 bases are TGTGCCAGCAGCCCAAGTTTCGGGACAGGGGGTTACAATGAGCAGTTCTTC.

The genes are TRBV19 and TRBJ1-2; possible D gene TRBD1, 5 bases. CDR3 length equals 15 residues. The germline gives CDR1 LNHDA, CDR2 SQIVND (reference sequence). V dropped 5 bases and J dropped 4 bases, with 17 bases sitting between them. CDR3 coding DNA: TGTGCCAGTAGTCCCACCCTAGGGGCCAGCTATGGCTACACCTTC. This translates into CASSPTLGASYGYTF.

V is TRBV15 and J is TRBJ1-5; D uncertain. V gave up 2 bases and J gave up 1 base, with 6 bases separating them. The CDR3 length is 14 residues. The germline CDR1 and CDR2 sequences are LNHNV and YYDKDF (reference sequence). This CDR3 is CATSRLDSNQPQHF. CDR3 coding DNA: TGTGCCACCAGCAGATTGGACAGCAATCAGCCCCAGCATTTT.

In regard to this clone: At one end, the junction sequence differs from germline, possibly due to a read error. The chain carries TRBV7-7 and TRBJ2-5; 10 bases align to TRBD1. CDR3 length equals 15 residues. The germline V gene has CDR1 SSHAT and CDR2 FNYEAQ (reference sequence). This chain's CDR3 is CASSLTGTGDETQYF. CDR3 DNA: TGTGCTAGCAGCTTAACCGGGACAGGGGATGAGACCCAGTACTTC.

About this clone: In the same sample, other DNA sequences code for this CDR3. This chain joins TRBV9 and TRBJ2-1, with 12 bases fitting TRBD2. Trimming took 0 bases from V and 8 from J; bases not matched to a gene: 3. CDR3 length equals 15 residues. Germline loops: CDR1 SGDLS, CDR2 YYNGEE. CDR3 bases: TGTGCCAGCAGCGTAGCGACTAGCGGGGGCCATGAGCAGTTCTTC. Amino acids: CASSVATSGGHEQFF.

The J gene is TRBJ2-2, the V gene TRBV5-6; D is unclear. Germline V gene lookup returns CDR1 SGHDT and CDR2 YYEEEE. V was cut by 5 bases and J by 0 bases, with 5 bases left in between. This CDR3 is 13 amino acids long. CDR3 sequence reads: CASSLANTGELFF. CDR3 bases: TGTGCCAGCAGTCTAGCGAACACCGGGGAGCTGTTTTTT.

This clone came up a few times. The chain carries TRBV5-6 and TRBJ2-7, with 7 positions matching TRBD1. Germline V gene sequence: CDR1 SGHDT, CDR2 YYEEEE. The CDR3 spans 14 residues. V dropped 4 bases and J dropped 3; count of bases not matched to a gene: 7. In DNA form, the CDR3 reads TGTGCCAGCAGCCTCAAGGACAGGAACTACGAGCAGTACTTC. Its protein product is CASSLKDRNYEQYF.

V and J are TRBV13 and TRBJ2-7; possibly TRBD1 for D (5 bases). Trimming stripped 1 base from V and 0 bases from J, with 7 bases between. Germline assignment: CDR1 PRHDT and CDR2 FYEKMQ (reference sequence). The CDR3 is made up of 14 amino acids. The chain's CDR3 is CASSLAGNSYEQYF. For the CDR3, the DNA is TGTGCCAGCAGCTTAGCAGGGAACTCCTACGAGCAGTACTTC.

The V gene is TRBV30, the J gene TRBJ1-2; D remains ambiguous. V was clipped by 0 bases and J by 8 bases, with 40 bases between them. The CDR3 covers 22 residues. CDR1 and CDR2 from the germline V gene are GTSNPN and SVGIG (reference sequence). CDR3 protein: CAWSVRPGFIVAPFPQVGGYTF. DNA for the CDR3: TGTGCCTGGAGTGTACGACCAGGCTTCATTGTAGCTCCCTTTCCGCAGGTGGGAGGCTACACCTTC.

On this clone itself: Other DNA sequences in the same sample also yield this CDR3. The chain is built from TRBV7-9 and TRBJ1-5; D is undetermined. Germline loops: CDR1 SEHNR, CDR2 FQNEAQ (reference sequence). V was pared by 7 bases and J by 3 bases, with 13 bases between. The CDR3 runs to 14 residues. CDR3 coding DNA: TGTGCCAGCACCGACGGGCAGACCAATCAGCCCCAGCATTTT. Amino acids: CASTDGQTNQPQHF.

The chain carries TRBV6-5 and TRBJ1-2, with a possible D match to TRBD1 (6 bases). Germline CDR1 MNHEY, CDR2 SVGAGI. Deletions cut 5 bases from V and 2 bases from J, with 6 bases between. The CDR3 totals 12 residues. The CDR3 reads CASSTGNYGYTF. CDR3 bases: TGTGCCAGCAGTACAGGGAACTATGGCTACACCTTC.

This chain uses TRBV4-1 with TRBJ2-3; no definite D call. The CDR3 has 16 amino acids. CDR1 and CDR2 (germline): MGHRA, YSYEKL. V lost 0 bases to trimming and J lost 1 base, with 11 bases between them. Here the CDR3 reads CASSQDMFTRTDTQYF. In DNA form, the CDR3 reads TGCGCCAGCAGCCAAGATATGTTTACCCGCACAGATACGCAGTATTTT.

This clone was seen a single time. The rearrangement links TRBV28 to TRBJ1-5; D is ambiguous. The V gene's germline CDR1 is MDHEN and CDR2 SYDVKM. This CDR3 spans 15 amino acids. The V gene lost 3 bases and the J gene lost 0 bases, with 9 bases spanning the gap. CDR3 region: CASSFPGISNQPQHF. In DNA, the CDR3 is TGTGCCAGCAGTTTTCCGGGGATTAGCAATCAGCCCCAGCATTTT. Full variable domain (outside the CDR3, taken from reference TRBV28 and TRBJ1-5): DVKVTQSSRYLVKRTGEKVFLECVQDMDHENMFWYRQDPGLGLRLIYFSYDVKMKEKGDIPEGYSVSREKKERFSLILESASTNQTSMYLCASSFPGISNQPQHFGDGTRLSIL.

This clone occurred a few times. The chain recombines TRBV7-9 with TRBJ1-2; D remains unclear. V lost 4 bases and J lost 2, with 14 bases in between. CDR3 length equals 15 residues. The germline CDR1 and CDR2 sequences are SEHNR and FQNEAQ (reference sequence). The CDR3 protein is CASSYPRTINYGYTF. CDR3 sequence (DNA): TGTGCCAGCAGCTACCCGAGAACTATCAACTATGGCTACACCTTC. Supplemented by reference TRBV7-9 and TRBJ1-2, the full variable domain reads DTGVSQNPRHKITKRGQNVTFRCDPISEHNRLYWYRQTLGQGPEFLTYFQNEAQLEKSRLLSDRFSAERPKGSFSTLEIQRTEQGDSAMYLCASSYPRTINYGYTFGSGTRLTVV.

This clone was observed a few times. At one end, the junction sequence differs from germline, possibly due to a read error. This same CDR3 is encoded by further DNA sequences in the sample. J is TRBJ2-1 and V is TRBV7-3, with D possibly matching TRBD1 (6 bases). Germline V gene data show CDR1 as SGHTA and CDR2 as FQGTGA. This CDR3 is 17 amino acids long. The CDR3 here is CASSITTGMGSGNEQFF. Written as DNA, the CDR3 is TGTGCCAGCAGCATAACTACAGGGATGGGGTCCGGCAATGAGCAGTTCTTC.